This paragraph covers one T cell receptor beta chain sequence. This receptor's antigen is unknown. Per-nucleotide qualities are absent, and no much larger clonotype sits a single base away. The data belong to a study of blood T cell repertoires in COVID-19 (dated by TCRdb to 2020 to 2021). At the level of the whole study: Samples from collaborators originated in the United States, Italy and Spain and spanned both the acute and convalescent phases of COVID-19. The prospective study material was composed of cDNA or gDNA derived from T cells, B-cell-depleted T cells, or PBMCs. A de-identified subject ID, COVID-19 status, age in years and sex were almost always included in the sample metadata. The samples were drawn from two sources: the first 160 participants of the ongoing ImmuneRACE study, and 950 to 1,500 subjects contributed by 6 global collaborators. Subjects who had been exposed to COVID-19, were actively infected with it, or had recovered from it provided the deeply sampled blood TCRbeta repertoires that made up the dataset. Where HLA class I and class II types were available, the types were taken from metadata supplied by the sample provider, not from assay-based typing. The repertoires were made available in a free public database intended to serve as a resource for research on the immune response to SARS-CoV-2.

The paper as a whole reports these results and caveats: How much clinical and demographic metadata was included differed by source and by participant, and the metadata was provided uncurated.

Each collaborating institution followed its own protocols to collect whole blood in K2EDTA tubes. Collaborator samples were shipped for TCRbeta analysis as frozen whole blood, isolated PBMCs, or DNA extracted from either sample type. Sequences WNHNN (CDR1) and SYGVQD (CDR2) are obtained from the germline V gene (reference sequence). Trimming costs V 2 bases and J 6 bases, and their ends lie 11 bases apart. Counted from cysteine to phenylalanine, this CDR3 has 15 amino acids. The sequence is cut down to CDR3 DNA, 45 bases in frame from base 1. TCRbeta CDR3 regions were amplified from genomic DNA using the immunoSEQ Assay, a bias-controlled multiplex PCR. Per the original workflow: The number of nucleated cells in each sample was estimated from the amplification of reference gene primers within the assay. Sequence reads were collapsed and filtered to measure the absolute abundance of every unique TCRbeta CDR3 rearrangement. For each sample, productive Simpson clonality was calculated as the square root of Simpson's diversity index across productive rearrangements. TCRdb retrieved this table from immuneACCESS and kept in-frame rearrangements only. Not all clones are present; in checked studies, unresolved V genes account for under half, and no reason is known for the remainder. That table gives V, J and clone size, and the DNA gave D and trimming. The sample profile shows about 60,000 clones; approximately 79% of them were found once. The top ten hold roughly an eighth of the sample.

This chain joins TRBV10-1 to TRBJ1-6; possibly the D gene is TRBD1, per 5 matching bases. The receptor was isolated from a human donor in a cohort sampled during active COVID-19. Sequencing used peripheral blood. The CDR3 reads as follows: CASSEMTGGNSPLHF. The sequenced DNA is TGCGCCAGCAGTGAGATGACGGGGGGTAATTCACCCCTCCACTTT.